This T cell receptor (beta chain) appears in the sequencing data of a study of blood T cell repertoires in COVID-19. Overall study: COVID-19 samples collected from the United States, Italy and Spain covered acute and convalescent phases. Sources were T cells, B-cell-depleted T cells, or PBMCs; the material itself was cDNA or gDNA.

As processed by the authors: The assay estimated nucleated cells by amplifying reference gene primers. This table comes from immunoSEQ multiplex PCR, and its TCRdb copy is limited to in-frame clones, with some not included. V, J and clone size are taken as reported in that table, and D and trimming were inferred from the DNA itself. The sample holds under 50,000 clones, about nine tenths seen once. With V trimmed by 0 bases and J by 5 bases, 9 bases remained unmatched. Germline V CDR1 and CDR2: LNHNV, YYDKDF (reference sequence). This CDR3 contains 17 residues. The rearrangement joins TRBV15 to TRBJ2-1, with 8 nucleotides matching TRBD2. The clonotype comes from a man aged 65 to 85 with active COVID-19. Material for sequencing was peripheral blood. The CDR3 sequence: CATSRDPRSSGHNEQFF. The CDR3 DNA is TGTGCCACCAGCAGAGATCCCCGCTCTAGCGGGCACAATGAGCAGTTCTTC.